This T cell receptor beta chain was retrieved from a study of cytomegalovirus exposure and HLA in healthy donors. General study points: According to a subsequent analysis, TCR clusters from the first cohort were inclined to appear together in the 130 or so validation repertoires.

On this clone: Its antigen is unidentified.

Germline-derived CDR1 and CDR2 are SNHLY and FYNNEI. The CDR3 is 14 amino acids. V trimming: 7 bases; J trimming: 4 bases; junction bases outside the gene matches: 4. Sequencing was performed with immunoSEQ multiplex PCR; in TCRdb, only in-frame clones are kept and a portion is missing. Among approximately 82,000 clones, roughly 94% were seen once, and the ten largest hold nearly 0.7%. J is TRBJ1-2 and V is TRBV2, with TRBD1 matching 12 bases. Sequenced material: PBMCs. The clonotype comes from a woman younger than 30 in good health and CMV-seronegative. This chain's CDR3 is CASNRGQGAYGYTF. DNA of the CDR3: TGTGCCAGCAATCGGGGACAGGGGGCCTATGGCTACACCTTC.